This T cell receptor beta chain was captured in a study of control samples from healthy donors and cancer patients. This clone has just one count. The germline gives CDR1 MDHEN, CDR2 SYDVKM. The CDR3 is made up of 13 amino acids. V was clipped by 2 bases and J by 9 bases, with 8 bases between them. Produced via immunoSEQ multiplex PCR; TCRdb's table is partial and in-frame only. The table has around 30,000 clones, 80% to 95% seen once. Material for sequencing was PBMCs. This sequence joins TRBV28 and TRBJ1-6; D perhaps matches TRBD1 (5 bases). The TCR comes from a man in his forties with colorectal cancer. The DNA for the CDR3 is TGTGCCAGCAGTTTAGTCAGGGCTTCACCCCTCCACTTT. This encodes CASSLVRASPLHF. Drawing the rest from reference TRBV28 and TRBJ1-6, the complete variable domain is DVKVTQSSRYLVKRTGEKVFLECVQDMDHENMFWYRQDPGLGLRLIYFSYDVKMKEKGDIPEGYSVSREKKERFSLILESASTNQTSMYLCASSLVRASPLHFGNGTRLTVT.